This T cell receptor beta chain derives from a study of post-analysis software for immune sequencing data. Study conclusions and caveats: When patients were compared with controls, four or five TRBV segments were more frequent, TRBV5-6, TRBV5-1 and TRBV20-1 among them. Patients with multiple sclerosis recorded significantly lower normalized Chao1 diversity than controls, the study found.

The CDR3 is made up of 11 amino acids. The V end was cut by 5 bases, the J end by 6 bases, with 7 bases between. As for this clonotype: Its antigen is not known.

The TCR beta cDNA libraries carried unique molecular identifiers. One entry per CDR3 protein, called by TCRdb with MiXCR from the PCR reads. The sample lists under 900,000 distinct CDR3 sequences; 53% were seen once. This receptor was identified in a girl aged 10-17 years with multiple sclerosis. The genes are TRBV12-3 or TRBV12-4 and TRBJ1-2, with a weak D call TRBD1 (5 bases). The sequenced sample consisted of blood. DNA of the CDR3: TGTGCCAGCAGTCCGGACAATGGCTACACCTTC. Encoded protein: CASSPDNGYTF.